The clone carrying this T cell receptor beta chain showed up just a few times. What it binds is unknown. The authors' processing: Clinicopathological groups supplied CDR3 differences that were used to build a distant-metastasis classifier for papillary thyroid cancer. TCRdb used MiXCR to call clones anew from the PCR reads. TCRdb, not the original authors, processed these V and J calls. Of 25,000 to 35,000 clones detected, approximately 11% appear once; the ten largest clones hold about a sixth. This entry comes from a study of metastatic and nonmetastatic thyroid tumors. Study context: Malignant thyroid and benign thyroid patients provided blood and tumor or nodule tissue whose repertoires were compared.

Patients had received no treatment of any kind before thyroid surgery. The CDR3 is 15 amino acids. Trimming cost V 8 bases and J 0 bases, with 14 bases left between them. Germline assignment: CDR1 MNHNS and CDR2 SASEGT. Study-level points and caveats: Benign nodules were reported to have significantly lower TCR beta diversity than malignant thyroid tumors, in blood and tumor.

The TCR was taken from a female donor with papillary thyroid cancer or a benign thyroid nodule (not recorded which). Some clones in this sample may be carry-over from other donors' samples. The sample was blood. The rearrangement uses TRBV6-1 and TRBJ1-5; D is undetermined. The DNA for the CDR3 is TGTGCCAGCTGTGCGAGCAGGTTTAGCAATCAGCCCCAGCATTTT. Its protein is CASCASRFSNQPQHF.